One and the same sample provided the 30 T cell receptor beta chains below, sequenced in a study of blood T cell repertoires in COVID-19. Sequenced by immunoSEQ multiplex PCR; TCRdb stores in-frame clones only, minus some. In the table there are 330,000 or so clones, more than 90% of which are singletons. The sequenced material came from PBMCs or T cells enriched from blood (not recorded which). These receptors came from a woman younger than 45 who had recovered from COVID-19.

The CDR3 is CSASSRLTDTQYF. CDR3 sequence (DNA): TGCAGTGCTAGTAGCCGCCTTACAGATACGCAGTATTTT. This sequence joins TRBV20-1 and TRBJ2-3, with unresolved D. CDR1 and CDR2 from the germline V gene are DFQATT and SNEGSKA (reference sequence). This CDR3 comprises 13 residues. V gave up 3 bases and J gave up 3 bases, with 10 bases separating them.

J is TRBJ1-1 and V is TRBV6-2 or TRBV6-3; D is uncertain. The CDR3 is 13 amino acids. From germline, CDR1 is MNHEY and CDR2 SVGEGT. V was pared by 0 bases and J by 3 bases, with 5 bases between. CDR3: CASSYSRDTEAFF. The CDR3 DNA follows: TGTGCCAGCAGTTACTCCCGGGACACTGAAGCTTTCTTT.

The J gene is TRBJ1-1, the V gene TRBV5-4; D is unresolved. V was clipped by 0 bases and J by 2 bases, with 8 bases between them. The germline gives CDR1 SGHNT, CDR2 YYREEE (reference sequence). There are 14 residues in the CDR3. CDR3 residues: CASSLASTNTEAFF. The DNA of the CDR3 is TGTGCCAGCAGCTTGGCTTCGACTAACACTGAAGCTTTCTTT.

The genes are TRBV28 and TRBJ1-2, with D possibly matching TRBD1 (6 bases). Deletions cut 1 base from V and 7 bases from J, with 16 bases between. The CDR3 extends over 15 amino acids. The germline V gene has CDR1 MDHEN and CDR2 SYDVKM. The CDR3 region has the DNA TGTGCCAGCAGTTTATTGACAGGACCTCGGGGTGGCTACACCTTC. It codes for CASSLLTGPRGGYTF.

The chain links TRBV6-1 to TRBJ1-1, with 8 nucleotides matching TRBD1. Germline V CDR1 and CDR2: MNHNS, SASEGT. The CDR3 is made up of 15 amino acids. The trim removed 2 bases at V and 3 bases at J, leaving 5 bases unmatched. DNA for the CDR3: TGTGCCAGCAGTGAAAAAACAGGGGGGTACACTGAAGCTTTCTTT. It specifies CASSEKTGGYTEAFF.

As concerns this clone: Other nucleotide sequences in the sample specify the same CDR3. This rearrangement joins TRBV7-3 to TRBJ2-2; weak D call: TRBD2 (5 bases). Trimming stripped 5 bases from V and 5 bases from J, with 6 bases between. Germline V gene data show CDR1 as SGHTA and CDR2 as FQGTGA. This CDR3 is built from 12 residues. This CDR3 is CASSRGTGELFF. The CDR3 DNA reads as TGTGCCAGCAGCCGGGGAACCGGGGAGCTGTTTTTT.

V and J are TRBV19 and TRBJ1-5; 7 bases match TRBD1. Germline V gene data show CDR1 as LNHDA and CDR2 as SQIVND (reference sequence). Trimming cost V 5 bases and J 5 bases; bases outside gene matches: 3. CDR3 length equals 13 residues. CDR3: CASSETGHQPQHF. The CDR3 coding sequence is TGTGCCAGTAGTGAGACAGGGCATCAGCCCCAGCATTTT.

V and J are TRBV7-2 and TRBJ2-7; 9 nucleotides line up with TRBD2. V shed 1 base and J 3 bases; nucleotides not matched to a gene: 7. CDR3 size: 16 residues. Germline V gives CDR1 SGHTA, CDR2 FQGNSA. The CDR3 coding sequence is TGTGCCAGCAGCTTAGTAGTGGCGGGAGGGTTCTACGAGCAGTACTTC. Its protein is CASSLVVAGGFYEQYF.

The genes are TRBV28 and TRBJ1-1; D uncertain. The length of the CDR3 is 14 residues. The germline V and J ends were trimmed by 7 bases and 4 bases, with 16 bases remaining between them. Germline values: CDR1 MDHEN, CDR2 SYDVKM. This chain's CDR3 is CASIPPGAGTEAFF. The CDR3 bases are TGTGCCAGCATTCCCCCGGGCGCGGGCACTGAAGCTTTCTTT. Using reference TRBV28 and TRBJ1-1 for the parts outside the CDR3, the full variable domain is DVKVTQSSRYLVKRTGEKVFLECVQDMDHENMFWYRQDPGLGLRLIYFSYDVKMKEKGDIPEGYSVSREKKERFSLILESASTNQTSMYLCASIPPGAGTEAFFGQGTRLTVV.

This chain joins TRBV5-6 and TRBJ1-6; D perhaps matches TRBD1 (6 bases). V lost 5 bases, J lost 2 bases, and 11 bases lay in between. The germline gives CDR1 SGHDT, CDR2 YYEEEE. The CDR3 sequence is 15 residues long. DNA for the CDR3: TGTGCCAGCAGTTCACAGGGAACCTATAATTCACCCCTCCACTTT. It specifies CASSSQGTYNSPLHF.

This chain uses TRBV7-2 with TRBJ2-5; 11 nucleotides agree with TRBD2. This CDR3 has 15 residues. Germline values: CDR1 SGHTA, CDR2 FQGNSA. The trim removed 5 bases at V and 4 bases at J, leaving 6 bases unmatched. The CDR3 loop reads CASSLISGGGETQYF. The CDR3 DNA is TGTGCCAGCAGCCTTATTAGCGGGGGGGGAGAGACCCAGTACTTC.

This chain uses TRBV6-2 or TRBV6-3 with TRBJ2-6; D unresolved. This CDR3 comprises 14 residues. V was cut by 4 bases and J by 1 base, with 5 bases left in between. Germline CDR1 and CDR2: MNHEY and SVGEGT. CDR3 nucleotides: TGTGCCAGCAGTTTAGTATCTGGGGCCAACGTCCTGACTTTC. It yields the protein CASSLVSGANVLTF.

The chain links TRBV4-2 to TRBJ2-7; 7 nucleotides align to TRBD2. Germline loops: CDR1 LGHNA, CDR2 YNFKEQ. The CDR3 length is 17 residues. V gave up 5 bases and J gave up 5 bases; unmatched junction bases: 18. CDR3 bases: TGTGCCAGCAGCTCCACGTACTATGACGGGGGGTGGGACGAGCAGTACTTC. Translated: CASSSTYYDGGWDEQYF.

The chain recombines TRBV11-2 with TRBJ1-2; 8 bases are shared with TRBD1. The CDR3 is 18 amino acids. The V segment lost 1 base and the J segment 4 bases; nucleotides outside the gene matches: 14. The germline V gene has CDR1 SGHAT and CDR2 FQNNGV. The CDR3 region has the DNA TGTGCCAGCAGCTTAGCGGGCAGGGGGCGTACGTGGGGCTATGGCTACACCTTC. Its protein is CASSLAGRGRTWGYGYTF.

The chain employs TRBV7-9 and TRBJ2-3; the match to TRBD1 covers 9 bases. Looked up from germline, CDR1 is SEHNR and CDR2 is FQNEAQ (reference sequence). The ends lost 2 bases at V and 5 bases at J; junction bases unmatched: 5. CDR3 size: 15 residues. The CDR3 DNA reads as TGTGCCAGCAGCTTACGGACAGGGGAGGTAGATACGCAGTATTTT. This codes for CASSLRTGEVDTQYF.

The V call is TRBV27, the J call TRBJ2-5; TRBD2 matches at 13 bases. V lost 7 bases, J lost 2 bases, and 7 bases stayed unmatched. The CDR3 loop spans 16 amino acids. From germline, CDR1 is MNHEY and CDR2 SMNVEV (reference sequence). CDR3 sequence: CASKPGLAGAQETQYF. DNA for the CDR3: TGTGCCAGCAAGCCAGGACTAGCGGGGGCTCAAGAGACCCAGTACTTC.

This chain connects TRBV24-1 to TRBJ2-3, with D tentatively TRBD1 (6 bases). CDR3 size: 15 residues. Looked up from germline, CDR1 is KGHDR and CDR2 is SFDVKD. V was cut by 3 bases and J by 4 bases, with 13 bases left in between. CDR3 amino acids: CATSDPRTVPDTQYF. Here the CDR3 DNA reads TGTGCCACCAGTGATCCTCGGACAGTTCCAGATACGCAGTATTTT.

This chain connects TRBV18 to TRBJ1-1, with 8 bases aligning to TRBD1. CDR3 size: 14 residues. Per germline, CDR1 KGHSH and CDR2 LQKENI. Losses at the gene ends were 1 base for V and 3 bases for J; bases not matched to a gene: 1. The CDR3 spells CASSPQTGDTEAFF. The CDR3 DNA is TGTGCCAGCTCACCACAGACAGGGGACACTGAAGCTTTCTTT.

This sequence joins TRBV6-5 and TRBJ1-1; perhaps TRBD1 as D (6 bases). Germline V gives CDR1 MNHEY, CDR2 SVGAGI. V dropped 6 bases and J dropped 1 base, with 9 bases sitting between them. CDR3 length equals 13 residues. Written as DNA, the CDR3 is TGTGCCAGCAGGACGACAGGGAACACTGAAGCTTTCTTT. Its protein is CASRTTGNTEAFF.

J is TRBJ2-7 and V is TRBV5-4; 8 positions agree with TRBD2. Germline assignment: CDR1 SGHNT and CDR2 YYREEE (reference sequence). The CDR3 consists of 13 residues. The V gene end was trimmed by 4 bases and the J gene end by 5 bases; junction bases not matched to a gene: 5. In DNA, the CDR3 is TGTGCCAGCAGCGGGACTAGTAGCCACGAGCAGTACTTC. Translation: CASSGTSSHEQYF.

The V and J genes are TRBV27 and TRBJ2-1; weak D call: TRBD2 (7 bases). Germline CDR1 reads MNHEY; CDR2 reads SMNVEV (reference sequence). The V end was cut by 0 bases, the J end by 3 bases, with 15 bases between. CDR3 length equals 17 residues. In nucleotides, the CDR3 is TGTGCCAGCAGTTTATCGCGGGGGCAGAGCTTCTACAATGAGCAGTTCTTC. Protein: CASSLSRGQSFYNEQFF.

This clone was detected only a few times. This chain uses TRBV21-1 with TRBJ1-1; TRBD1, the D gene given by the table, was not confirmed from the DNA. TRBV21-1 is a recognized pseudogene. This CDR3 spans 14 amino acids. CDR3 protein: CASIPTKGMSEAFF. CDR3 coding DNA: TGTGCCAGCATCCCGACAAAAGGCATGTCTGAAGCTTTCTTT.

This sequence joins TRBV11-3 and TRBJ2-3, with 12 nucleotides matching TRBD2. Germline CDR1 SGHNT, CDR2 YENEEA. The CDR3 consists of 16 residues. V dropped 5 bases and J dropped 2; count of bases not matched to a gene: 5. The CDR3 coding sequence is TGTGCCAGCAGCCCTGGACTAGCGGGGAACACAGATACGCAGTATTTT. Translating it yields CASSPGLAGNTDTQYF.

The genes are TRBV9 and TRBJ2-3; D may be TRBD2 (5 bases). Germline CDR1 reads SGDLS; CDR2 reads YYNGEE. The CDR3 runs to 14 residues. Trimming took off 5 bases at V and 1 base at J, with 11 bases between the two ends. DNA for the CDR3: TGTGCCAGCAGTGTCGGGATCGGCACAGATACGCAGTATTTT. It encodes CASSVGIGTDTQYF.

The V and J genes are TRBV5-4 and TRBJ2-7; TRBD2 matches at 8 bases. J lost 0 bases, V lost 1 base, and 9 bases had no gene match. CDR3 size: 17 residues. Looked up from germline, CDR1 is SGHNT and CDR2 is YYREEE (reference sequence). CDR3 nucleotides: TGTGCCAGCAGCTTGAATCTTGGAAGCGGGAGCTCCTACGAGCAGTACTTC. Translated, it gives CASSLNLGSGSSYEQYF.

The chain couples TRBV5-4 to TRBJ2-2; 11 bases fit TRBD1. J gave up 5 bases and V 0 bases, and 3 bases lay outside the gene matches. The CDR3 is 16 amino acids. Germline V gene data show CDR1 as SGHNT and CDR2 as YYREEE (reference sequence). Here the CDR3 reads CASSLEDRGRTGELFF. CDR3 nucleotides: TGTGCCAGCAGCTTGGAGGACAGGGGGCGGACCGGGGAGCTGTTTTTT.

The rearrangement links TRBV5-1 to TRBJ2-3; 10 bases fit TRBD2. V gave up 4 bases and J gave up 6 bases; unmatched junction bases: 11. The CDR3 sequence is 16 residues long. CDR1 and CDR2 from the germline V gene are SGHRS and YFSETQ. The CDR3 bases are TGCGCCAGCAGCCCGATAATGCTAGCGGGAGCGGATACGCAGTATTTT. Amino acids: CASSPIMLAGADTQYF.

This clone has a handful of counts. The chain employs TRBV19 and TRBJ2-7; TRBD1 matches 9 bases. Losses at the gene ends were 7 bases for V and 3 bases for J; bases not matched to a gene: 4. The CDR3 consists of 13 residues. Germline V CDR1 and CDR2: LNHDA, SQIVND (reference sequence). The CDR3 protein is CASNQGQGYEQYF. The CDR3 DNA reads TGTGCCAGTAACCAGGGACAGGGCTACGAGCAGTACTTC.

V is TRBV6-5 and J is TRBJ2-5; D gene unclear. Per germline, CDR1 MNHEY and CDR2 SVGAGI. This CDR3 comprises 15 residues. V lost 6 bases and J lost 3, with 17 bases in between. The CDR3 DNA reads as TGTGCCAGCAGGTCGCTTGGCGGCGGAGAAGAGACCCAGTACTTC. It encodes CASRSLGGGEETQYF.

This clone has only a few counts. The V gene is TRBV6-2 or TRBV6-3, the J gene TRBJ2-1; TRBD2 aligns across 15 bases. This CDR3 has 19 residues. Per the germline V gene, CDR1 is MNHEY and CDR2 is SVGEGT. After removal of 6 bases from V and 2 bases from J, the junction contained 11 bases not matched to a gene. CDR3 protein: CASSLGGLAGGSTYNEQFF. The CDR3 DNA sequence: TGTGCCAGCAGCCTAGGGGGACTAGCGGGAGGTTCGACCTACAATGAGCAGTTCTTC.